This T cell receptor beta chain derives from a study of cytomegalovirus exposure and HLA in healthy donors. Notes on the study in general: It was reported that the classifier diagnosed cytomegalovirus status with high specificity and sensitivity in both the original and validation cohorts. Among the most significant clusters, several appeared linked to common viral pathogens in a later analysis.

Germline CDR1 and CDR2: SGHNT and YENEEA. The trim removed 1 base at V and 8 bases at J, leaving 10 bases unmatched. The CDR3 totals 15 residues. PCR was performed using 60 Vbeta and 13 Jbeta primers. TCRdb keeps only in-frame clones here, not all; method: immunoSEQ multiplex PCR. Of around 100,000 clones in the sample, around 64% were seen once. Concerning this clone itself: Its antigen remains unidentified.

At the time of sampling, donors were nominally healthy, though unrecorded immune exposures were likely. This clonotype originated in a young man in good health and CMV-seropositive. The sequenced material came from PBMCs. The chain uses TRBV11-3 and TRBJ1-1; 7 bases are shared with TRBD1. The CDR3 coding sequence is TGTGCCAGCAGCTTAGGTGACAGGGCACAAGAGGAAGCTTTCTTT. The encoded protein is CASSLGDRAQEEAFF.